Only one count was recorded for the clone carrying this TCR beta chain. Its matching antigen is unknown. This sample was included in a study of cytomegalovirus exposure and HLA in healthy donors. Whole-study findings and limits: Investigators reported some 150 TCR beta chains as tied to cytomegalovirus.

These donors, healthy bone marrow donors, were studied. This PCR relied on a set of 60 Vbeta primers and 13 Jbeta primers. Measured with immunoSEQ multiplex PCR; TCRdb has only the in-frame clones, and not every one. The profile shows about 110,000 clones, around 76% of them singletons. J was trimmed by 3 bases and V by 6 bases; bases with no gene match: 5. There are 14 residues in the CDR3. CDR1 and CDR2 from the germline V gene are MNHEY and SVGAGI. This rearrangement joins TRBV6-5 to TRBJ2-1; TRBD2 matches 7 bases. This receptor was taken from a woman between 50 and 59 years old in good health and CMV-seropositive. The sample comprised PBMCs. The CDR3 DNA sequence: TGTGCCAGCAGGCGCGGGGGTTTCTACAATGAGCAGTTCTTC. Translating it yields CASRRGGFYNEQFF.